Presented here are 22 T cell receptor beta chains from one specimen sequenced in a study of cytomegalovirus exposure and HLA in healthy donors. Sequencing used immunoSEQ multiplex PCR; TCRdb keeps in-frame clones, though not all of them. The sample consists of 150,000 to 200,000 clones, 95% to 97% of them appearing once. The sequenced sample was PBMCs. The receptors were sampled from a woman aged 18-35 years in good health and CMV-seronegative.

The rearrangement links TRBV6-1 to TRBJ2-7, with 9 bases aligning to TRBD2. The CDR3 spans 15 residues. Germline V gene sequence: CDR1 MNHNS, CDR2 SASEGT. Trimming removed 2 bases from V and 2 bases from J; junction bases left unmatched: 4. In DNA form, the CDR3 reads TGTGCCAGCAGTGAACCAGGCGGGGGGGCCTACGAGCAGTACTTC. Amino acid sequence: CASSEPGGGAYEQYF.

V and J are TRBV29-1 and TRBJ1-4, with a possible D match to TRBD1 (6 bases). Looked up from germline, CDR1 is SQVTM and CDR2 is ANQGSEA. V gave up 6 bases and J gave up 3 bases, with 26 bases separating them. This CDR3 region has 18 residues. The CDR3 region is CSVDLRGADRSANEKLFF. The CDR3 DNA reads as TGCAGCGTCGATCTACGAGGGGCTGACAGGAGCGCTAATGAAAAACTGTTTTTT.

The rearrangement links TRBV7-2 to TRBJ2-3, with 12 bases identical to TRBD2. From germline, CDR1 is SGHTA and CDR2 FQGNSA. The junction had 3 bases not matched to a gene; V was cut back by 0 bases and J by 2 bases. There are 17 residues in the CDR3. CDR3 region: CASSLAPSGGATDTQYF. CDR3 nucleotide sequence: TGTGCCAGCAGCTTAGCTCCTAGCGGGGGGGCCACAGATACGCAGTATTTT.

The genes are TRBV5-4 and TRBJ2-6, with D possibly matching TRBD1 (5 bases). Between the trimmed V and J ends, which lost 3 bases and 2 bases, there was a span of 15 bases. Germline lookup yields CDR1 SGHNT and CDR2 YYREEE (reference sequence). The CDR3 contains 17 residues. In DNA, the CDR3 is TGTGCCAGCAGCTCCCAGGGCCAAAGCCCTGGGGCCAACGTCCTGACTTTC. Its translation is CASSSQGQSPGANVLTF.

J is TRBJ1-2 and V is TRBV6-5, with TRBD1 as a possible D gene (5 bases). The V and J ends lost 2 bases and 6 bases respectively, with 16 bases between them. CDR1 MNHEY and CDR2 SVGAGI come from the germline V gene. The CDR3 is 15 amino acids. This CDR3 is CASSYGGGENHGYTF. The CDR3 coding sequence is TGTGCCAGCAGTTACGGAGGAGGGGAGAACCATGGCTACACCTTC.

The chain employs TRBV7-9 and TRBJ2-3; D gene ambiguous. Germline V gene data show CDR1 as SEHNR and CDR2 as FQNEAQ (reference sequence). This CDR3 spans 15 amino acids. V shed 2 bases and J shed 0 bases, with 9 bases lying between them. The CDR3: CASSLLAGSTDTQYF. CDR3 sequence (DNA): TGTGCCAGCAGCTTACTCGCAGGAAGCACAGATACGCAGTATTTT.

The chain carries TRBV25-1 and TRBJ1-2, with 8 bases fitting TRBD1. From germline, CDR1 is MGHDK and CDR2 SYGVNS. The CDR3 has 14 amino acids. J lost 8 bases, V lost 2 bases, and 7 bases had no gene match. The DNA of the CDR3 is TGTGCCAGCAGTGAACAGGACAGGGTGCAGGGCTACACCTTC. Its protein is CASSEQDRVQGYTF.

The chain couples TRBV9 to TRBJ1-2; maybe TRBD1 (5 bases). Trimming removed 2 bases at V and 2 bases at J, with 10 bases between. This CDR3 comprises 14 residues. The germline V gene has CDR1 SGDLS and CDR2 YYNGEE. CDR3 sequence (DNA): TGTGCCAGCAGCGTCTCGGGGGGGAACTATGGCTACACCTTC. Its protein is CASSVSGGNYGYTF.

This chain links TRBV7-2 with TRBJ2-7; 11 nucleotides agree with TRBD2. CDR3 length: 15 amino acids. The junction had 6 bases not matched to a gene; V was cut back by 5 bases and J by 3 bases. Looked up from germline, CDR1 is SGHTA and CDR2 is FQGNSA. The CDR3 protein is CASSKPSGGHYEQYF. The CDR3 DNA sequence: TGTGCCAGCAGCAAACCTAGCGGGGGGCACTACGAGCAGTACTTC.

The chain couples TRBV5-1 to TRBJ2-6; weak D call: TRBD2 (7 bases). V was cut by 6 bases and J by 0 bases, with 25 bases left in between. The CDR3 is 20 residues long. Per germline, CDR1 SGHRS and CDR2 YFSETQ. CDR3 sequence: CASTPEGGRGALSGANVLTF. CDR3 in DNA: TGCGCCAGCACCCCGGAGGGGGGGCGCGGGGCTCTCTCTGGGGCCAACGTCCTGACTTTC.

J is TRBJ1-4 and V is TRBV15, with 9 positions matching TRBD1. This CDR3 has 14 amino acids. V shed 9 bases, J shed 7 bases, and the junction held 9 bases outside the gene matches. Germline values: CDR1 LNHNV, CDR2 YYDKDF (reference sequence). The CDR3 protein is CATKDRGISEKLFF. In nucleotides, the CDR3 is TGTGCCACTAAGGACAGGGGTATTAGTGAAAAACTGTTTTTT.

The chain couples TRBV27 to TRBJ2-3; no reliable D call. Germline lookup yields CDR1 MNHEY and CDR2 SMNVEV (reference sequence). The CDR3 runs 14 residues. Trimming pared 1 base from V and 2 bases from J, leaving 7 bases between. The CDR3 region is CASSLWQDTDTQYF. In nucleotides, the CDR3 is TGTGCCAGCAGTTTATGGCAAGACACAGATACGCAGTATTTT.

The chain joins TRBV4-3 to TRBJ2-3; D unclear. Between the trimmed V and J ends, which lost 0 bases and 0 bases, there was a span of 10 bases. The CDR3 has 16 residues. The germline CDR1 and CDR2 sequences are LGHNA and YSLEER. As DNA, the CDR3 is TGCGCCAGCAGCCAAGATCGTAGTCCTAGCACAGATACGCAGTATTTT. It yields the protein CASSQDRSPSTDTQYF.

The gene calls are TRBV30 and TRBJ2-2; D ambiguous. There are 15 residues in the CDR3. Germline V gene lookup returns CDR1 GTSNPN and CDR2 SVGIG (reference sequence). Trimming cost V 2 bases and J 5 bases, with 15 bases left between them. The CDR3 nucleotides read TGTGCCTGGAGTTTTGACTCTATTGGGACCGGGGAGCTGTTTTTT. As protein: CAWSFDSIGTGELFF.

The rearrangement links TRBV7-9 to TRBJ2-5, with 9 bases lining up with TRBD2. CDR3 length: 16 residues. Germline CDR1 reads SEHNR; CDR2 reads FQNEAQ (reference sequence). Losses at the gene ends were 3 bases for V and 4 bases for J; bases not matched to a gene: 9. CDR3 sequence reads: CASSLKRLADRETQYF. Written as DNA, the CDR3 is TGTGCCAGCAGCTTGAAAAGACTAGCGGATAGAGAGACCCAGTACTTC.

The V call is TRBV7-8, the J call TRBJ1-4; TRBD1 matches at 7 bases. CDR1 is SGHVS, CDR2 FQNEAQ, per germline. Trimming removed 5 bases from V and 8 bases from J; junction bases left unmatched: 8. CDR3 length: 14 residues. This CDR3 reads CASSIRQGGEKLFF. The DNA of the CDR3 is TGTGCCAGCAGCATTCGACAGGGTGGCGAAAAACTGTTTTTT.

This sequence joins TRBV4-3 and TRBJ2-7; D gene ambiguous. Germline assignment: CDR1 LGHNA and CDR2 YSLEER. V was clipped by 0 bases and J by 2 bases, with 14 bases between them. This CDR3 has 16 amino acids. CDR3 protein: CASSQDWSSSAYEQYF. DNA for the CDR3: TGCGCCAGCAGCCAAGATTGGAGTAGCTCAGCCTACGAGCAGTACTTC.

The genes are TRBV6-6 and TRBJ1-1; no definite D call. The germline CDR1 and CDR2 sequences are MNHNY and SVGAGI (reference sequence). Deletions cut 6 bases from V and 3 bases from J, with 11 bases between. The CDR3 spans 13 residues. The CDR3 is CASRARVDTEAFF. The DNA for the CDR3 is TGTGCCAGCAGGGCCCGGGTCGACACTGAAGCTTTCTTT.

This chain joins TRBV5-1 and TRBJ1-1; 9 bases agree with TRBD1. The CDR3 contains 15 residues. Germline V CDR1 and CDR2: SGHRS, YFSETQ. The V and J ends lost 3 bases and 8 bases, in that order; junction bases with no gene match: 11. CDR3 region: CASSSKQGASGEAFF. DNA of the CDR3: TGCGCCAGCAGCTCGAAACAGGGGGCGAGCGGCGAAGCTTTCTTT.

The rearrangement links TRBV5-6 to TRBJ2-7, with 11 nucleotides matching TRBD2. This CDR3 has 16 residues. CDR1 and CDR2 from the germline V gene are SGHDT and YYEEEE. With 4 bases clipped from V and 0 bases from J, the junction kept 6 bases outside the gene matches. CDR3 sequence (DNA): TGTGCCAGCAGCAGATTTAGCGGGGGGGCCTCCTACGAGCAGTACTTC. Translating it yields CASSRFSGGASYEQYF.

This clone appeared a few times. Other DNA sequences within the sample encode an identical CDR3. The gene calls are TRBV5-6 and TRBJ2-2; a weak D match, TRBD1 (5 bases). CDR1 is SGHDT, CDR2 YYEEEE, per germline. This CDR3 spans 14 amino acids. Between the trimmed V and J ends, which lost 3 bases and 0 bases, there was a span of 6 bases. For the CDR3, the DNA is TGTGCCAGCAGCTCGACAGCGAACACCGGGGAGCTGTTTTTT. Protein product: CASSSTANTGELFF.

The chain couples TRBV7-2 to TRBJ2-5; D gene unclear. V was shortened by 5 bases and J by 4 bases, with 11 bases between the two germline ends. The germline V gene encodes CDR1 SGHTA and CDR2 FQGNSA. The CDR3 runs to 13 residues. CDR3: CASSPSDPETQYF. In DNA form, the CDR3 reads TGTGCCAGCAGCCCTAGTGATCCAGAGACCCAGTACTTC.